A single TCR beta chain is shown here with its context. Its target is unknown. The PCR contained 60 Vbeta and 13 Jbeta primers. This table comes from immunoSEQ multiplex PCR, and its TCRdb copy is limited to in-frame clones, with some not included. The sample consists of roughly 100,000 clones, around 75% of them appearing once. Germline V gives CDR1 SGHTA, CDR2 FQGTGA. Unmatched junction bases numbered 1, after V lost 2 bases and J lost 2 bases. The CDR3 consists of 14 residues. The data belong to a study of cytomegalovirus exposure and HLA in healthy donors. Study conclusions and caveats: Most CMV-associated TCR beta chains appeared HLA-restricted in a later analysis. Sequencing likely produced, as an artifact, a cluster of highly shared sequence variants. Upon later analysis, TCR association rates were observed to vary by HLA locus, being highest for DRB1 and lowest for HLA-C.

The origin of this receptor is a man under 40 in good health and CMV-seronegative. The chain links TRBV7-3 to TRBJ2-7; 9 bases fit TRBD2. Sequencing was carried out using PBMCs. The CDR3 DNA reads as TGTGCCAGCAGCTTAGCGGGAGGGCCCTACGAGCAGTACTTC. It translates to CASSLAGGPYEQYF.